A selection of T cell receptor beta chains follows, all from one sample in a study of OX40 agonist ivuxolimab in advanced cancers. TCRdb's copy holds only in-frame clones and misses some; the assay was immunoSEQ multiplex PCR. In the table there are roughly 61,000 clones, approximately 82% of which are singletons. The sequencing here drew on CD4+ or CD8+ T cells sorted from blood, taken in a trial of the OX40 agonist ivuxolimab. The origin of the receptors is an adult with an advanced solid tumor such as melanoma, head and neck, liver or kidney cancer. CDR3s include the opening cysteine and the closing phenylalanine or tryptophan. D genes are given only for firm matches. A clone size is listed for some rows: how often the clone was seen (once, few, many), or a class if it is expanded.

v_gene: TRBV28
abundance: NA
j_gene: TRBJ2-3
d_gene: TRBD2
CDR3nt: TGTGCCAGCAGTTTGAGTCTAGCGGGCCGAACAGATACGCAGTATTTT
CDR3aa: CASSLSLAGRTDTQYF

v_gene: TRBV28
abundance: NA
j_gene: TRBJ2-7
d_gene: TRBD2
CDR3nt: TGTGCCAGCAGTTCTCATCTTAGCGGGGCAGACTACGAGCAGTACTTC
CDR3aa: CASSSHLSGADYEQYF

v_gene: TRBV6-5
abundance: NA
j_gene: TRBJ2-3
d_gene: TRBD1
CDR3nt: TGTGCCAGCTCGACAGGGAGCACAGATACGCAGTATTTT
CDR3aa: CASSTGSTDTQYF

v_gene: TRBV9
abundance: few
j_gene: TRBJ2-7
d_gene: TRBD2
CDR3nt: TGTGCCAGCAGCCCACAGGGACTAGAAGGATCCGAGCAGTACTTC
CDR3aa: CASSPQGLEGSEQYF

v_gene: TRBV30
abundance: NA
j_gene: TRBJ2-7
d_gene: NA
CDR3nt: TGTGCCTGGACCGGGGGGCAATCCCCCTACGAGCAGTACTTC
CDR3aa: CAWTGGQSPYEQYF

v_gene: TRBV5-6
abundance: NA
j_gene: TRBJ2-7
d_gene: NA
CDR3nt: TGTGCCAGCAGCTTGGGAGGGGAGTCCTACGAGCAGTACTTC
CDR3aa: CASSLGGESYEQYF

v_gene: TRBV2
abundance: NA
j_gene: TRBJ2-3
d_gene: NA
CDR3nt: TGTGCCAGCAGTGAGAACCTCGCAGATACGCAGTATTTT
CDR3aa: CASSENLADTQYF

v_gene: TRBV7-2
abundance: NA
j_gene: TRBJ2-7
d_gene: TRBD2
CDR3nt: TGTGCCAGCAGCTTAGCGCGGGAGACCCGTTCCGAGCAGTACTTC
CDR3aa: CASSLARETRSEQYF

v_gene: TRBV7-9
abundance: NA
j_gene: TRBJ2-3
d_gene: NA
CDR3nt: TGTGCCAGCAGCTTAGCGGATTCCCCGGCCAGGCAGTATTTT
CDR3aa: CASSLADSPARQYF

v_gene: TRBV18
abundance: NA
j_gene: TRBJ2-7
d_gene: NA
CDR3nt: TGTGCCAGCTCACCCCCGGCGGTACCGTTCACAGAGCAGTACTTC
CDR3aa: CASSPPAVPFTEQYF

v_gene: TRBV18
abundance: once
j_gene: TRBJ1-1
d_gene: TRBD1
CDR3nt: TGTGCCAGCTCGCTACAGGGGACCACTGAAGCTTTCTTT
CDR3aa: CASSLQGTTEAFF

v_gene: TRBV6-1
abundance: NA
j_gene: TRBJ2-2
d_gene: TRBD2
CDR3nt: TGTGCCAGCAGTGGGTTAGCGGGAGCGAACACCGGGGAGCTGTTTTTT
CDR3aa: CASSGLAGANTGELFF

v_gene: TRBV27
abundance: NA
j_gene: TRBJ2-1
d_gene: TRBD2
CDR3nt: TGTGCCAGCCGGAGACTAGCGGGATCGTACAATGAGCAGTTCTTC
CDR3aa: CASRRLAGSYNEQFF

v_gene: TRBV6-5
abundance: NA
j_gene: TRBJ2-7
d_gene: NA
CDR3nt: TGTGCCAGCAGTGGCCAGGGCTTCGAGCAGTACTTC
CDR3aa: CASSGQGFEQYF

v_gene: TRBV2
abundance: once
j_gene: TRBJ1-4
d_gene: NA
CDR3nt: TGTGCCAGCAGCGGAAGGACAGAGGGTGAAAAACTGTTTTTT
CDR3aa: CASSGRTEGEKLFF

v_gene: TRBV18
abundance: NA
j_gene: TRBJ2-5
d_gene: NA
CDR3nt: TGTGCCAGCTCACCCCGCGGACTATCACAAGAGACCCAGTACTTC
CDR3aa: CASSPRGLSQETQYF

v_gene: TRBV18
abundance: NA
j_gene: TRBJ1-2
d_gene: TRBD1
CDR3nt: TGTGCCAGCTCACCACTCAGGGGGCAAGGCGATGGCTACACCTTC
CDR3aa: CASSPLRGQGDGYTF

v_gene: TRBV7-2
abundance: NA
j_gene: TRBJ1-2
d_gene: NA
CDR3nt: TGTGCCAGCAGCTTAACGCGGGGATTCGGCTACACCTTC
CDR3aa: CASSLTRGFGYTF

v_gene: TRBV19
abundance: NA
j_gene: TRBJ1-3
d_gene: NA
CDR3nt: TGTGCCAGTAGTATAGGACTCCGAGTCGGAAACACCATATATTTT
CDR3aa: CASSIGLRVGNTIYF

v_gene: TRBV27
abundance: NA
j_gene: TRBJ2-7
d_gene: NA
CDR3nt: TGTGCCAGCAGTTTACAAACAGGAATGCGTCCCTACGAGCAGTACTTC
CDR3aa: CASSLQTGMRPYEQYF

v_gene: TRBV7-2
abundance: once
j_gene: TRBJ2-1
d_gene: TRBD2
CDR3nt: TGTGCCAGCAGCTCCGATAGCGGGAGTTATGAGCAGTTCTTC
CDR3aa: CASSSDSGSYEQFF

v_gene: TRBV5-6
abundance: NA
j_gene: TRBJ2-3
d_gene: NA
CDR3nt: TGTGCCAGCAGCCCCCGGCCAGCGGTAGATACGCAGTATTTT
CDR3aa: CASSPRPAVDTQYF

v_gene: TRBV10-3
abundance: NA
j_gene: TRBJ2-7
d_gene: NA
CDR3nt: TGTGCCATCAGTGAGTCGGGACGGCCCTACGAGCAGTACTTC
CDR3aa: CAISESGRPYEQYF

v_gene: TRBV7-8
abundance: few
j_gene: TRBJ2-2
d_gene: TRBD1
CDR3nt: TGTGCCAGCAGCTTAGTGCGAGACAGGGTGTCCGGGGAGCTGTTTTTT
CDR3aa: CASSLVRDRVSGELFF

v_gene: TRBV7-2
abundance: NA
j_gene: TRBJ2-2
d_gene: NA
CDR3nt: TGTGCCAGCAGCCCCCCAAGGGGGAGTAACACCGGGGAGCTGTTTTTT
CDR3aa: CASSPPRGSNTGELFF

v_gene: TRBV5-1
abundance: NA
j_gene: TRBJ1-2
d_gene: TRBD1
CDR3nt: TGCGCCAGCAGCATAACGGACAGGGACGGCTACACCTTC
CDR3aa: CASSITDRDGYTF

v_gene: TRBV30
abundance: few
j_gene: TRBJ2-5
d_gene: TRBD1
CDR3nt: TGTGCCCATGCAACCGGGACAGGCCAAGAGACCCAGTACTTC
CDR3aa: CAHATGTGQETQYF

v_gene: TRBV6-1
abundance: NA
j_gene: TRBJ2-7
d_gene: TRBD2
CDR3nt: TGTGCCAGCAGCCAGCCCGGCGGGAGTAGGTACGAGCAGTACTTC
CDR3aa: CASSQPGGSRYEQYF

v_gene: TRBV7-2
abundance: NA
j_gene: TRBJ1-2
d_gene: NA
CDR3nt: TGTGCCAGCAGCTACCCTAGCAGTCTTGGCTACACCTTC
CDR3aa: CASSYPSSLGYTF

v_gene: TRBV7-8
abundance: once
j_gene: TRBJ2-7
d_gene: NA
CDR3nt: TGTGCCAGCAGCTCCCTAGGTCGGGCCGCCGACTACGAGCAGTACTTC
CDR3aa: CASSSLGRAADYEQYF

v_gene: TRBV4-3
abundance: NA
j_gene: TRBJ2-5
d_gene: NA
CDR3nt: TGCGCCAGCAGCCAAGATGGCAGGGGTGGTGAGACCCAGTACTTC
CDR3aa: CASSQDGRGGETQYF

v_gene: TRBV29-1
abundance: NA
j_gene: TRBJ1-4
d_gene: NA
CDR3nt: TGCAGCGTTGAGACGGGGGCGGGAACTAATGAAAAACTGTTTTTT
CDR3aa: CSVETGAGTNEKLFF

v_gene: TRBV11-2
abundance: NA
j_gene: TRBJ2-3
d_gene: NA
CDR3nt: TGTGCCAGCAGCCCCGGGTTCCGGGATACGCAGTATTTT
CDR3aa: CASSPGFRDTQYF

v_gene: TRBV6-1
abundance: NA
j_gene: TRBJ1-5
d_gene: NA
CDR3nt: TGTGCCAGCAGTGAGCCGGGACGGGCTCGGGGTGTGCCCCAGCATTTT
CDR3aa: CASSEPGRARGVPQHF

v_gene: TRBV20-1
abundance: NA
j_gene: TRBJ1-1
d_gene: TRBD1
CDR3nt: TGCAGTGCTAGAGGGGACAGGGAAGCTTTCTTT
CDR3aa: CSARGDREAFF

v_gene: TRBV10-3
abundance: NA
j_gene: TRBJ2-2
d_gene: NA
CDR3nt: TGTGCCATCAGTGAAGGGGGGCATACCGGGGAGCTGTTTTTT
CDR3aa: CAISEGGHTGELFF

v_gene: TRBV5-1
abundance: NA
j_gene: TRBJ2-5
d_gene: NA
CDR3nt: TGCGCCAGCAGCTTGACCTATGAGACCCAGTACTTC
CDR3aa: CASSLTYETQYF

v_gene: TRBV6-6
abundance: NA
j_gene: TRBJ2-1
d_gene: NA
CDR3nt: TGTGCCAGCAGTTACGCGGCAGACAATGAGCAGTTCTTC
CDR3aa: CASSYAADNEQFF